Below are 20 T cell receptor beta chains sequenced from a single sample in a study of tissue T cells after allogeneic stem cell transplantation. Time point noted: mouse harvest day 14 after allogeneic transplant. Each mouse received 10^7 T-cell-depleted marrow cells plus 10^6 splenic CD5+ T cells by tail vein. The assay was immunoSEQ multiplex PCR, and TCRdb's table has in-frame clones only and misses some. Of around 2,200 clones listed, under 60% were seen once; the top ten hold almost 40%. Specimen: liver tissue. These receptor sequences come from a female BALB/c mouse given C57BL/6 T cells with graft-versus-host disease after an allogeneic hematopoietic cell transplant.

As for this clone: Germline and genes: mouse. The read stops 1 residue short of the end of the CDR3; the missing end is completed from the germline J gene. This rearrangement joins TRBV29 to TRBJ2-5, with D hard to call. Germline V gene data show CDR1 as MSHET and CDR2 as SYDVDS. V was pared by 3 bases and J by 2 bases, with 6 bases between. The CDR3 loop spans 13 amino acids. CDR3 amino acids: CASSFGSQDTQYF. The DNA read from the CDR3 is TGTGCTAGCAGTTTTGGCAGCCAAGACACCCAGTAC.

On this clone: The gene names here belong to mouse. The CDR3 goes on 1 residue after the read ends, and that part is filled in from the germline J gene. The gene calls are TRBV3 and TRBJ2-4, with a weak D call TRBD1 (6 bases). This CDR3 spans 15 amino acids. Germline lookup yields CDR1 SNHLY and CDR2 FYNGKV (reference sequence). V lost 5 bases to trimming and J lost 0 bases, with 12 bases between them. Partial CDR3 DNA: TGTGCCAGCAGCCCTCGGACAGCTAGTCAAAACACCTTGTAC. Translated: CASSPRTASQNTLY. The full CDR3 reads CASSPRTASQNTLYF.

A few counts support this clone. Genes and germline come from the mouse. The sequence runs out 1 residue before the end of the CDR3; the remainder is reconstructed from the germline J gene. The V gene is TRBV26, the J gene TRBJ2-7, with D maybe TRBD1 (6 bases). This CDR3 is 13 amino acids long. CDR1 KGHPV and CDR2 FQNQEV come from the germline V gene (reference sequence). V was cut by 2 bases and J by 5 bases, with 10 bases left in between. The part of the CDR3 DNA that was read is TGTGCCAGCAGTCTGGGCAGGGGAGATGAACAGTAC. Residues: CASSLGRGDEQY. The full CDR3 reads CASSLGRGDEQYF.

This clone is medium-sized in the sample. The genes and germline here are from mouse. The DNA ends 1 residue before the CDR3 does, and the rest of the CDR3 is filled in from the germline J gene. The chain employs TRBV12-2 and TRBJ2-7; TRBD2 agrees at 8 bases. This CDR3 contains 13 residues. CDR1 and CDR2 (germline): SGHLS, HYDKME. V gave up 1 base and J gave up 7 bases; unmatched junction bases: 5. CDR3 DNA (partial): TGTGCCAGCTCTCTGGGGGGGGCGCTCGAACAGTAC. Its translation is CASSLGGALEQY. In full, the CDR3 is CASSLGGALEQYF.

Worth noting for this clone: The gene names given are mouse names. The CDR3 end lies 1 residue beyond the end of the read and is filled in from the germline J gene. The rearrangement joins TRBV5 to TRBJ2-3, with a possible D match to TRBD1 (6 bases). The CDR3 totals 15 residues. Per germline, CDR1 LGHNA and CDR2 YNLKQL (reference sequence). Trimming cost V 4 bases and J 0 bases, with 11 bases left between them. The sequenced part of the CDR3 DNA is TGTGCCAGCAGCCTCGGGACAACTAGTGCAGAAACGCTGTAT. As protein: CASSLGTTSAETLY. The entire CDR3 protein is CASSLGTTSAETLYF.

This clone was seen only a few times. Gene names follow the mouse nomenclature. The DNA ends 1 residue before the CDR3 does, and the rest of the CDR3 is filled in from the germline J gene. The J gene is TRBJ1-1, the V gene TRBV16, with 10 bases identical to TRBD1. Germline-derived CDR1 and CDR2 are SGHSA and FRNQAP. The CDR3 has 15 amino acids. V dropped 4 bases and J dropped 1; count of bases not matched to a gene: 3. CDR3 DNA, as far as it was read: TGTGCAAGCAGCTGGGACAGGGGAAGGAACACAGAAGTCTTC. It translates to CASSWDRGRNTEVF. The whole CDR3 reads CASSWDRGRNTEVFF.

This clone was counted a few times. Germline and genes here are mouse. The read stops 1 residue short of the end of the CDR3; the missing end is completed from the germline J gene. V usage is TRBV24 and J usage is TRBJ1-4, with 10 bases fitting TRBD1. The CDR3 is 15 amino acids. Germline CDR1 is KGHTA and CDR2 is FRNEEI. V was pared by 1 base and J by 7 bases, with 3 bases of the junction left unmatched. The CDR3 region is CASSLWDRGCERLFF. Partial CDR3 DNA: TGTGCCAGCAGTCTGTGGGACAGGGGATGCGAAAGATTATTT.

In its sample, this clone was seen a few times. Gene labels here are mouse ones. The observed sequence ends 1 residue before the CDR3 terminus, with the missing tail filled in from the germline J gene. The J gene is TRBJ1-2, the V gene TRBV26; TRBD1 matches at 8 bases. After removal of 7 bases from V and 4 bases from J, the junction contained 8 bases not matched to a gene. CDR3 length equals 14 residues. The germline CDR1 and CDR2 sequences are KGHPV and FQNQEV (reference sequence). Partial CDR3 DNA: TGTGCCAGCAATCTTCAGGGGGCCGGCTCCGACTACACC. Protein: CASNLQGAGSDYT. The CDR3 in full is CASNLQGAGSDYTF.

Concerning this clone: Gene labels here are mouse ones. The read is 1 residue too short to cover the CDR3 end, so that end is filled in from the germline J gene. The genes are TRBV3 and TRBJ1-5; D is ambiguous. This CDR3 is 13 amino acids long. Germline CDR1 reads SNHLY; CDR2 reads FYNGKV (reference sequence). Trimming stripped 0 bases from V and 5 bases from J, with 5 bases between. The CDR3: CASSLAQYQAPLF. The sequenced CDR3 bases are TGTGCCAGCAGCTTAGCGCAGTACCAGGCTCCGCTT.

This clone was observed a handful of times. Gene names refer to mouse genes. The CDR3 end lies 1 residue beyond the end of the read and is filled in from the germline J gene. The chain has TRBV19 and TRBJ1-5; TRBD1 is a possible D gene (5 bases). This CDR3 is 13 amino acids long. The ends were cut back, 0 bases at V and 5 bases at J, with 6 bases in the middle. Germline lookup yields CDR1 FNHDT and CDR2 SITEND (reference sequence). The sequenced part of the CDR3 DNA is TGTGCCAGCAGTATAGTAGGGGACCAGGCTCCGCTT. Its protein product is CASSIVGDQAPL. The CDR3 in its entirety is CASSIVGDQAPLF.

Points on this clone: The gene names here belong to mouse. The read comes to an end 1 residue before the CDR3 does, leaving the germline J gene to fill in the end. The gene calls are TRBV12-1 and TRBJ1-4; 8 nucleotides match TRBD1. Germline V gives CDR1 SGHSN, CDR2 HYEKVE. With 2 bases clipped from V and 7 bases from J, the junction kept 5 bases outside the gene matches. This CDR3 spans 14 amino acids. The DNA read from the CDR3 is TGTGCCAGCTCTCCCGGACAGGGCGCCGAAAGATTATTT. Encoded protein: CASSPGQGAERLF. The complete CDR3 protein is CASSPGQGAERLFF.

As for this clone: Mouse gene names apply. The read ends 1 residue before the CDR3 terminus; that terminus is restored from the germline J gene. The rearrangement links TRBV19 to TRBJ2-7, with no clear D. This CDR3 comprises 12 residues. V gave up 4 bases and J gave up 4 bases, with 9 bases separating them. Germline V gene lookup returns CDR1 FNHDT and CDR2 SITEND (reference sequence). The CDR3 DNA, read in part, is TGTGCCAGCAGTGTCGACAAATATGAACAGTAC. Its protein is CASSVDKYEQY. The complete CDR3 reads CASSVDKYEQYF.

With respect to this clone: Genes and germline are mouse. Read data end 1 residue before the CDR3 end; the end is taken from the germline J gene. The chain recombines TRBV12-2 with TRBJ2-7, with 7 bases fitting TRBD2. The V segment lost 0 bases and the J segment 0 bases; nucleotides outside the gene matches: 4. In germline, CDR1 is SGHLS, CDR2 HYDKME. CDR3 size: 15 residues. CDR3 residues: CASSLQGLSSYEQYF. Partial CDR3 DNA: TGTGCCAGCTCTCTCCAGGGACTGAGCTCCTATGAACAGTAC.

This clone turned up a few times. Gene names are mouse gene names. The read finishes 1 residue shy of the CDR3 end, and the germline J gene is used to complete it. V usage is TRBV15 and J usage is TRBJ2-7; 7 bases are a match to TRBD2. Trimming removed 3 bases from V and 1 base from J; junction bases left unmatched: 0. The CDR3 has 13 residues. From germline, CDR1 is SGHND and CDR2 FRSKSL. This CDR3 reads CASSLGGSYEQYF. CDR3 DNA (partial): TGTGCCAGCAGTTTGGGGGGGTCCTATGAACAGTAC.

About this clone itself: The gene names given are mouse names. The read terminates 1 residue before the CDR3 end, so the remaining end is supplied by the germline J gene. The chain uses TRBV26 and TRBJ2-2; D remains ambiguous. V gave up 2 bases and J gave up 5 bases, with 9 bases separating them. The germline V gene has CDR1 KGHPV and CDR2 FQNQEV (reference sequence). The CDR3 is 14 amino acids. CDR3 loop: CASSLAGSTGQLYF. The part of the CDR3 DNA that was read is TGTGCCAGCAGTCTGGCGGGGAGTACCGGGCAGCTCTAC. The full variable domain, with the rest looked up from reference TRBV26 and TRBJ2-2, is NSKVIQTPRYLVKGQGQKAKMRCIPEKGHPVVFWYQQNKNNEFKFLINFQNQEVLQQIDMTEKRFSAECPSNSPCSLEIQSSEAGDSALYLCASSLAGSTGQLYFGEGSKLTVL.

This clone occurred a few times. Gene names are the mouse ones. The read is 1 residue too short to cover the CDR3 end, so that end is filled in from the germline J gene. The chain employs TRBV16 and TRBJ2-7, with D perhaps matching TRBD2 (6 bases). The CDR3 consists of 11 residues. Trimming took off 8 bases at V and 6 bases at J, with 11 bases between the two ends. Germline V gives CDR1 SGHSA, CDR2 FRNQAP. CDR3 DNA (partial): TGTGCAAGCGGGCTGGGGTTTGAACAGTAC. Its translation is CASGLGFEQY. The entire CDR3 is CASGLGFEQYF.

This clone has just a few counts. Germline and genes here are mouse. The read stops 1 residue short of the end of the CDR3; the missing end is completed from the germline J gene. This rearrangement joins TRBV13-3 to TRBJ2-4, with 9 bases identical to TRBD1. The CDR3 consists of 16 residues. CDR1 and CDR2 (germline): NNHDY, SYVADS. Trimming cost V 4 bases and J 0 bases; bases outside gene matches: 6. CDR3: CASSPGQGTSQNTLYF. Incomplete CDR3 DNA: TGTGCCAGCAGTCCGGGACAGGGAACTAGTCAAAACACCTTGTAC.

To note about this clone: These gene names are mouse names. The read is 1 residue too short to cover the CDR3 end, so that end is filled in from the germline J gene. This chain links TRBV3 with TRBJ2-5; TRBD1 agrees at 9 bases. Germline V lookup: CDR1 SNHLY, CDR2 FYNGKV (reference sequence). The CDR3 covers 14 residues. With 2 bases clipped from V and 5 bases from J, the junction kept 2 bases outside the gene matches. The covered CDR3 bases are TGTGCCAGCAGCTTATGGGACAGGGCAGACACCCAGTAC. Protein product: CASSLWDRADTQY. The whole CDR3 sequence is CASSLWDRADTQYF.

By proportion, this clone is medium-sized. Gene names follow the mouse nomenclature. The CDR3 sequence: CASSMGRGSSAETLYF. The sequenced CDR3 bases are TGTGCCAGCAGTATGGGCAGGGGGAGTAGTGCAGAAACGCTGTAT. This chain uses TRBV19 with TRBJ2-3, with TRBD1 matching 7 bases. Read coverage stops 1 residue before the CDR3 terminus; the germline J gene supplies the remainder. Germline trimming cut 2 bases from V and 0 bases from J; bases unmatched to any gene: 6. Germline V gene data show CDR1 as FNHDT and CDR2 as SITEND (reference sequence). The CDR3 has 16 residues.

A note on this clone: The gene names here belong to mouse. The read comes to an end 1 residue before the CDR3 does, leaving the germline J gene to fill in the end. The chain has TRBV12-1 and TRBJ2-7, with TRBD2 matching over 7 bases. Looked up from germline, CDR1 is SGHSN and CDR2 is HYEKVE. After removal of 0 bases from V and 0 bases from J, the junction contained 4 bases not matched to a gene. This CDR3 has 15 residues. The sequenced CDR3 bases are TGTGCCAGCTCTCTCCAGGGACTGAGCTCCTATGAACAGTAC. It encodes CASSLQGLSSYEQY. The whole CDR3 protein is CASSLQGLSSYEQYF. Using reference TRBV12-1 and TRBJ2-7 for the parts outside the CDR3, the full variable domain is DSGVVQSPRHIIKEKGGRSVLTCIPISGHSNVVWYQQTLGKELKFLIQHYEKVERDKGFLPSRFSVQQFDDYHSEMNMSALELEDSAMYFCASSLQGLSSYEQYFGPGTRLTVL.